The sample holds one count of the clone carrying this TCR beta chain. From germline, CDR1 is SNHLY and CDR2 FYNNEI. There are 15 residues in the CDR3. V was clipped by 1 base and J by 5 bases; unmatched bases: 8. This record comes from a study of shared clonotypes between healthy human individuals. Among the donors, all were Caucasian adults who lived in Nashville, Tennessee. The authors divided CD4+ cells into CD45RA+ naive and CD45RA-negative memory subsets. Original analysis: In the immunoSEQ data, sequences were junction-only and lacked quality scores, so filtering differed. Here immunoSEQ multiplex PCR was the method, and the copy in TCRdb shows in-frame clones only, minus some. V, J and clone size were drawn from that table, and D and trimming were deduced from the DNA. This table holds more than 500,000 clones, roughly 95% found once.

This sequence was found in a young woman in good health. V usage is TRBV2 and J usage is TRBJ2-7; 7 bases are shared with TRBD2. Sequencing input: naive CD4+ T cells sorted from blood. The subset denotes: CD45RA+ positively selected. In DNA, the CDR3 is TGTGCCAGCAGTGAAGGCGGACTAGTAGGCGACGAGCAGTACTTC. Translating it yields CASSEGGLVGDEQYF.